A selection of T cell receptor beta chains follows, all from one sample in a study of blood T cell repertoires in COVID-19. Generated by immunoSEQ multiplex PCR, the TCRdb table keeps only in-frame clones and is missing some. The data contain 400,000 to 550,000 clones, 70% to 90% of them singletons. The source material was PBMCs or T cells enriched from blood (not recorded which). The receptors were gathered from a young woman with acute COVID-19. CDR3s include the opening cysteine and the closing phenylalanine or tryptophan. D genes are given only for firm matches. The size entry is marked missing in some rows and otherwise reads once, few, many or a size class.

cdr3_aa cdr3_nt clone_size j_call v_call d_call
CASYILAGGASSGANVLTF TGTGCCAGCTACATACTAGCGGGGGGCGCAAGCTCTGGGGCCAACGTCCTGACTTTC NA TRBJ2-6 TRBV27 TRBD2
CASSPGQYNTDTQYF TGTGCCAGCAGCCCGGGACAGTATAACACAGATACGCAGTATTTT once TRBJ2-3 TRBV3-1/TRBV3-2 TRBD1
CASSQGLAGTDTQYF TGCGCCAGCAGCCAAGGGTTAGCGGGAACAGATACGCAGTATTTT NA TRBJ2-3 TRBV4-1 TRBD2
CASSTTPRSNQPQHF TGTGCCAGTAGTACGACTCCTCGTAGCAATCAGCCCCAGCATTTT NA TRBJ1-5 TRBV19 NA
CASSIRRPGQGATGQFF TGTGCCAGCAGCATCCGAAGACCGGGACAGGGGGCGACCGGGCAGTTCTTC NA TRBJ2-1 TRBV9 TRBD1
CASIKDRTYEQYF TGTGCCAGCATTAAGGACAGAACCTACGAGCAGTACTTC NA TRBJ2-7 TRBV2 NA
CASSSGFMNTEAFF TGTGCCAGCAGTTCGGGTTTCATGAACACTGAAGCTTTCTTT NA TRBJ1-1 TRBV7-9 NA
CASSYTYSNQPQHF TGTGCCAGCAGTTACACTTATTCCAATCAGCCCCAGCATTTT NA TRBJ1-5 TRBV6-2/TRBV6-3 NA
CASSHETSGYEQYF TGTGCCAGCAGCCATGAGACTAGCGGCTACGAGCAGTACTTC NA TRBJ2-7 TRBV3-1/TRBV3-2 TRBD2
CASSIRYLGQGNTEAFF TGTGCCAGTAGTATACGTTATTTGGGACAGGGGAACACTGAAGCTTTCTTT few TRBJ1-1 TRBV19 TRBD1
CASSLPEPNVYGYTF TGTGCCAGCAGCCTACCCGAGCCGAATGTCTATGGCTACACCTTC few TRBJ1-2 TRBV7-9 NA
CASSHDRGGTGELFF TGTGCCAGCAGTCACGACAGGGGAGGTACCGGGGAGCTGTTTTTT once TRBJ2-2 TRBV28 TRBD1
CASSQQGTNEKLFF TGTGCCAGCAGTCAACAGGGGACTAATGAAAAACTGTTTTTT NA TRBJ1-4 TRBV27 TRBD1
CASSRQGGEKLFF TGTGCCAGTTCAAGACAGGGGGGGGAAAAACTGTTTTTT once TRBJ1-4 TRBV19 TRBD1
CASFPGTLPNQPQHF TGTGCCAGTTTCCCCGGGACTTTACCCAATCAGCCCCAGCATTTT once TRBJ1-5 TRBV6-5 NA
CASSQEASGGTSETQYF TGTGCCAGCAGCCAAGAGGCTAGCGGGGGGACTTCGGAGACCCAGTACTTC NA TRBJ2-5 TRBV4-2 TRBD2
CASSFGQANSPLHF TGTGCCAGCAGCTTTGGACAGGCTAATTCACCCCTCCACTTT few TRBJ1-6 TRBV7-2 TRBD1
CATSRRSSGSDTQYF TGTGCCACCAGCAGACGGTCTAGCGGGAGTGATACGCAGTATTTT NA TRBJ2-3 TRBV15 TRBD2
CASSLTSGGSYEQYF TGCGCCAGCAGCCTCACTAGCGGGGGCTCCTACGAGCAGTACTTC NA TRBJ2-7 TRBV5-1 TRBD2
CASSLETGTVNNEQFF TGTGCCAGCAGCTTAGAAACTGGGACAGTTAACAATGAGCAGTTCTTC NA TRBJ2-1 TRBV11-2 TRBD1
CVGGGRQSYNEQFF TGTGTCGGGGGGGGCCGGCAATCCTACAATGAGCAGTTCTTC NA TRBJ2-1 TRBV2 TRBD2
CASSLWGQGLGGELFF TGTGCCAGCAGCCTCTGGGGACAGGGGCTTGGCGGGGAGCTGTTTTTT NA TRBJ2-2 TRBV5-8 TRBD1
CASSYPRQGGGYTF TGCGCCAGCAGCTACCCGAGACAGGGGGGTGGCTACACCTTC NA TRBJ1-2 TRBV5-1 TRBD1
CASADLRGATYEQYF TGTGCCAGCGCCGATCTACGGGGGGCGACCTACGAGCAGTACTTC NA TRBJ2-7 TRBV18 NA
CASSRNRGWELFF TGCGCCAGCAGCCGGAACAGGGGGTGGGAGCTGTTTTTT NA TRBJ2-2 TRBV4-1 TRBD1
CATSRDTADTDTQYF TGTGCCACCAGCAGAGATACAGCGGACACAGATACGCAGTATTTT NA TRBJ2-3 TRBV15 NA
CASSLEGSTEKLFF TGCGCCAGCAGCTTGGAGGGGTCGACCGAAAAACTGTTTTTT NA TRBJ1-4 TRBV5-1 NA
CASSRQQGSAGYTF TGTGCCAGCAGCCGTCAACAGGGTTCCGCGGGCTACACCTTC NA TRBJ1-2 TRBV14 NA
CASSQFFHGELFF TGTGCCAGCAGCCAATTTTTTCACGGGGAGCTGTTTTTT NA TRBJ2-2 TRBV4-2 NA
CASSLRGGEQYF TGTGCCAGCAGTTTAAGAGGGGGCGAGCAGTACTTC NA TRBJ2-7 TRBV27 NA
CASSETGGQTGELFF TGCGCCAGCAGTGAGACGGGGGGGCAGACCGGGGAGCTGTTTTTT NA TRBJ2-2 TRBV10-2 TRBD2